This T cell receptor beta chain was retrieved from a study of T cells in Graves' hyperthyroidism and ophthalmopathy. Study-wide findings and caveats: In simple terms, a model built on 13 V-J features told ophthalmopathy apart from stable hyperthyroidism. The blood repertoire included most of the expanded thyroid clonotypes above 0.001.

Amplified regions were TCR beta CDR3 sequences from RNA transcripts. HTBI primers drove first-round RT-PCR of the TCR CDR3. TCRdb analysed the multiplex PCR reads with MiXCR anew, one entry per CDR3 protein. The data contain approximately 370,000 distinct CDR3 sequences, about 15% of them seen just once; the ten biggest clones take up approximately 32%. Clinical symptoms, serum thyroxine and TRAb, thyroid ultrasound and orbital computed tomography together formed the diagnostic basis. This clonotype was seen a handful of times. What it binds is unknown. Sequencing was performed on blood. This TCR was sampled from a woman in her 30s with Graves' hyperthyroidism.

The DNA for the CDR3 is TGTGCCAGCAGTTTACGGACAGGGATTAGCAATCAGCCCCAGCATTTT. Its protein product is CASSLRTGISNQPQHF. The gene calls are TRBV28 and TRBJ1-5, with 8 positions matching TRBD1. Unmatched junction bases numbered 3, after V lost 2 bases and J lost 0 bases. Per germline, CDR1 MDHEN and CDR2 SYDVKM. The CDR3 is 16 residues long.